Below, one T cell receptor (beta chain) is given with its context. Antigen: not known. The sample is drawn from a study of shared clonotypes between healthy human individuals. CDR3 length equals 19 residues. Germline loops: CDR1 LNHNV, CDR2 YYDKDF (reference sequence). With V trimmed by 0 bases and J by 4 bases, 10 bases remained unmatched. Study-level results: Generation of non-shared clonotypes was less probable than generation of clonotypes shared by all four donors.

The method was immunoSEQ multiplex PCR; TCRdb's version includes in-frame clones alone and lacks a portion of them. The sample shows 550,000 to 700,000 clones, about 80% of them seen only once. Source material: memory CD4+ T cells sorted from blood. Subset defined: CD45RA-negative fraction. This receptor was obtained from a woman in her 30s in good health. V gene TRBV15 combines with J gene TRBJ2-1; 12 positions match TRBD2. CDR3 loop: CATSRDPSGRARGYNEQFF. CDR3 nucleotides: TGTGCCACCAGCAGAGACCCTAGCGGGAGGGCCCGAGGATACAATGAGCAGTTCTTC.